The 23 T cell receptor beta chains reported below all come from one sample, sequenced in a study of Ad26.COV2.S vaccination and SARS-CoV-2 variants. Assay: immunoSEQ multiplex PCR; the TCRdb copy retains only in-frame clones and omits some. This table has about 680,000 clones, more than 80% appearing once. Treatment reported: roughly 18 received Ad26.COV2.S at low or high dose, single or two shots; a few received placebo; per-sample allocation not given. Following the first vaccine or placebo injection, samples were taken on day 63. The sample in question was peripheral blood, obtained in a trial of Ad26.COV2.S vaccine versus placebo. The receptors shown here come from a person aged 18-60 years who received the Ad26.COV2.S COVID-19 vaccine or a placebo.

The chain uses TRBV7-8 and TRBJ1-3; D unresolved. The CDR3 is 16 amino acids. V was clipped by 1 base and J by 0 bases, with 10 bases between them. The germline gives CDR1 SGHVS, CDR2 FQNEAQ. Here the CDR3 reads CASSLGVQASGNTIYF. In nucleotides, the CDR3 is TGTGCCAGCAGCTTAGGTGTCCAGGCCTCTGGAAACACCATATATTTT. Using reference TRBV7-8 and TRBJ1-3 for the parts outside the CDR3, the full variable domain is GAGVSQSPRYKVAKRGQDVALRCDPISGHVSLFWYQQALGQGPEFLTYFQNEAQLDKSGLPSDRFFAERPEGSVSTLKIQRTQQEDSAVYLCASSLGVQASGNTIYFGEGSWLTVV.

This chain connects TRBV14 to TRBJ1-5; the D is unclear. The germline V gene has CDR1 SGHDN and CDR2 FVKESK. The CDR3 sequence is 13 residues long. Trimming removed 3 bases at V and 3 bases at J, with 6 bases between. The CDR3 spells CASSHSHNQPQHF. The CDR3 DNA is TGTGCCAGCAGCCATTCCCACAATCAGCCCCAGCATTTT.

Comment on this clone: The same CDR3 arises from other DNA sequences in this sample as well. The chain couples TRBV5-1 to TRBJ2-5, with D maybe TRBD1 (5 bases). V was cut by 0 bases and J by 2 bases, with 8 bases left in between. The CDR3 has 14 amino acids. CDR1 SGHRS and CDR2 YFSETQ come from the germline V gene. The CDR3 nucleotides read TGCGCCAGCAGCTTGGGGGGCTTGCAAGAGACCCAGTACTTC. Encoded protein: CASSLGGLQETQYF.

The chain employs TRBV30 and TRBJ2-7; D gene ambiguous. CDR1 and CDR2 (germline): GTSNPN, SVGIG (reference sequence). The V and J ends lost 3 bases and 7 bases respectively, with 10 bases between them. The CDR3 runs to 11 residues. The DNA of the CDR3 is TGTGCCTGGAGAACCTTGGGGGAGCAGTACTTC. Translating it yields CAWRTLGEQYF.

Of note for this clone: The same CDR3 is also encoded by other DNA sequences in this sample. The chain uses TRBV12-3 or TRBV12-4 and TRBJ2-3; D is uncertain. The CDR3 loop spans 11 amino acids. Between the trimmed V and J ends, which lost 0 bases and 6 bases, there was a span of 1 base. CDR3 amino acids: CASSLADTQYF. The CDR3 nucleotides read TGTGCCAGCAGTTTAGCCGATACGCAGTATTTT.

This sequence joins TRBV19 and TRBJ1-5; a possible D gene is TRBD1 (6 bases). Trimming removed 1 base from V and 5 bases from J, with 15 bases in between. This CDR3 has 16 residues. Germline V lookup: CDR1 LNHDA, CDR2 SQIVND (reference sequence). The CDR3 DNA follows: TGTGCCAGTAGTATAGTAGGGGGGCGATCGTATCAGCCCCAGCATTTT. This translates into CASSIVGGRSYQPQHF.

This chain connects TRBV30 to TRBJ2-3; D unresolved. The V gene's germline CDR1 is GTSNPN and CDR2 SVGIG (reference sequence). The V end lost 5 bases, the J end lost 0 bases, and 3 bases lay between the germline ends. The CDR3 is made up of 11 amino acids. In DNA, the CDR3 is TGTGCCTGGGGGAGCACAGATACGCAGTATTTT. Protein product: CAWGSTDTQYF.

The V and J genes are TRBV18 and TRBJ2-2; TRBD2 matches at 8 bases. The J segment lost 3 bases and the V segment lost 3 bases, leaving 9 bases of the junction unmatched. Germline V gene lookup returns CDR1 KGHSH and CDR2 LQKENI. The CDR3 runs 17 residues. The CDR3 loop is CASSPRGAFRDTGELFF. As DNA, the CDR3 is TGTGCCAGCTCACCGCGGGGGGCTTTTAGGGACACCGGGGAGCTGTTTTTT.

In this sample, this clone turned up a few times. The chain has TRBV6-1 and TRBJ1-5; D is unclear. This CDR3 is built from 17 residues. V lost 0 bases, J lost 2 bases, and 14 bases lay in between. In germline, CDR1 is MNHNS, CDR2 SASEGT. The CDR3 DNA reads as TGTGCCAGCAGTGAAGCGCGACTCGGGAGGGGCAATCAGCCCCAGCATTTT. Its translation is CASSEARLGRGNQPQHF.

The chain carries TRBV6-5 and TRBJ2-7, with a possible D match to TRBD2 (7 bases). CDR1 is MNHEY, CDR2 SVGAGI, per germline. The CDR3 has 13 amino acids. Trimming removed 5 bases at V and 3 bases at J, with 11 bases between. CDR3 sequence reads: CASSNREGYEQYF. Written as DNA, the CDR3 is TGTGCCAGCAGTAACAGGGAGGGCTACGAGCAGTACTTC.

Details on this clone: Additional DNA sequences in this sample encode the identical CDR3. V is TRBV30 and J is TRBJ2-7, with a tentative D call TRBD1 (6 bases). The CDR3 is 13 residues long. Germline CDR1 reads GTSNPN; CDR2 reads SVGIG (reference sequence). V lost 1 base and J lost 3, with 10 bases in between. CDR3 sequence: CAWSGQGIYEQYF. DNA for the CDR3: TGTGCCTGGAGTGGGCAGGGGATCTACGAGCAGTACTTC. Supplemented by reference TRBV30 and TRBJ2-7, the full variable domain reads SQTIHQWPATLVQPVGSPLSLECTVEGTSNPNLYWYRQAAGRGLQLLFYSVGIGQISSEVPQNLSASRPQDRQFILSSKKLLLSDSGFYLCAWSGQGIYEQYFGPGTRLTVT.

This rearrangement joins TRBV5-1 to TRBJ2-1; 10 bases agree with TRBD2. Germline trimming cut 4 bases from V and 2 bases from J; bases unmatched to any gene: 9. The CDR3 runs 17 residues. Germline CDR1 and CDR2: SGHRS and YFSETQ. CDR3 nucleotide sequence: TGCGCCAGCAGCCTACTTGAGCGGGGGGGCACCTACAATGAGCAGTTCTTC. This gives the protein CASSLLERGGTYNEQFF.

Only a few counts were recorded for this clone. CDR3 region: CASNSAQLTNQPQHF. The CDR3 DNA reads TGTGCCAGTAACTCCGCTCAGCTAACCAATCAGCCCCAGCATTTT. The chain is built from TRBV19 and TRBJ1-5; no reliable D call. From germline, CDR1 is LNHDA and CDR2 SQIVND (reference sequence). V lost 7 bases to trimming and J lost 3 bases, with 16 bases between them. The CDR3 consists of 15 residues.

The chain links TRBV6-1 to TRBJ1-3, with D possibly matching TRBD1 (6 bases). The CDR3 covers 15 residues. The V gene lost 3 bases and the J gene lost 0 bases, with 9 bases spanning the gap. CDR1 MNHNS and CDR2 SASEGT come from the germline V gene. The CDR3 loop reads CASSEARGSGNTIYF. CDR3 bases: TGTGCCAGCAGTGAGGCCAGGGGCTCTGGAAACACCATATATTTT.

This rearrangement joins TRBV6-6 to TRBJ1-2; no definite D call. Trimming took off 2 bases at V and 13 bases at J, with 17 bases between the two ends. The germline CDR1 and CDR2 sequences are MNHNY and SVGAGI (reference sequence). The CDR3 is 13 residues long. The CDR3 region has the DNA TGTGCCAGCAGTTACACCCTGGCAGGAGACTCCACCTTC. Amino acid sequence: CASSYTLAGDSTF.

The chain uses TRBV14 and TRBJ2-2; 8 bases align to TRBD1. The germline CDR1 and CDR2 sequences are SGHDN and FVKESK. This CDR3 has 14 amino acids. Unmatched junction bases numbered 5, after V lost 7 bases and J lost 4 bases. The CDR3 nucleotides are TGTGCCAGCAAACGGACAGGGATCACCGGGGAGCTGTTTTTT. This sequence encodes CASKRTGITGELFF. The full variable domain, completed using reference TRBV14 and TRBJ2-2, is EAGVTQFPSHSVIEKGQTVTLRCDPISGHDNLYWYRRVMGKEIKFLLHFVKESKQDESGMPNNRFLAERTGGTYSTLKVQPAELEDSGVYFCASKRTGITGELFFGEGSRLTVL.

The V call is TRBV5-4, the J call TRBJ2-7; the D gene is possibly TRBD2 (6 bases). V was trimmed by 4 bases and J by 3 bases, leaving 8 bases between them. Germline V gene lookup returns CDR1 SGHNT and CDR2 YYREEE (reference sequence). The CDR3 loop spans 12 amino acids. DNA of the CDR3: TGTGCCAGCAGCGTCGGGGGCTACGAGCAGTACTTC. It codes for CASSVGGYEQYF.

The chain has TRBV7-8 and TRBJ1-6; the D is unclear. The CDR3 is made up of 13 amino acids. Between the trimmed V and J ends, which lost 5 bases and 10 bases, there was a span of 12 bases. Germline assignment: CDR1 SGHVS and CDR2 FQNEAQ. The CDR3 nucleotides are TGTGCCAGCAGCCGGGGAGCTGGGTCACCCCTCCACTTT. Translation: CASSRGAGSPLHF.

The CDR3 bases are TGCGCCAGCAGCAAAGACCGGACAGATACGCAGTATTTT. Protein sequence: CASSKDRTDTQYF. This chain connects TRBV5-1 to TRBJ2-3; D call uncertain. Germline-derived CDR1 and CDR2 are SGHRS and YFSETQ. CDR3 length: 13 amino acids. Trimming stripped 4 bases from V and 3 bases from J, with 9 bases between.

This chain's CDR3 is CASSLGGWETQYF. The CDR3 nucleotides are TGCGCCAGCAGCTTAGGGGGCTGGGAGACCCAGTACTTC. V gene TRBV5-1 combines with J gene TRBJ2-5; 7 bases are a match to TRBD1. Germline V gene lookup returns CDR1 SGHRS and CDR2 YFSETQ. Unmatched junction bases numbered 3, after V lost 2 bases and J lost 5 bases. The CDR3 extends over 13 amino acids.

The genes are TRBV11-2 and TRBJ2-7; 7 nucleotides line up with TRBD1. Germline V CDR1 and CDR2: SGHAT, FQNNGV. The CDR3 spans 13 residues. J was trimmed by 3 bases and V by 8 bases; bases with no gene match: 7. The CDR3: CASSKPGGYEQYF. CDR3 DNA sequence: TGTGCCAGCTCAAAGCCAGGGGGCTACGAGCAGTACTTC.

A note on this clone: The sample holds other DNA sequences that translate to the same CDR3. This chain joins TRBV24-1 and TRBJ1-5; D is unresolved. This CDR3 is 14 amino acids long. Germline V gene data show CDR1 as KGHDR and CDR2 as SFDVKD. V shed 2 bases and J shed 2 bases, with 6 bases lying between them. CDR3 nucleotides: TGTGCCACCAGTGATTCCCTGGGCAATCAGCCCCAGCATTTT. Its translation is CATSDSLGNQPQHF.

This clone appeared once. The chain recombines TRBV7-2 with TRBJ2-7; the D call may be TRBD1 or TRBD2 (5 bases each). Deletions cut 2 bases from V and 5 bases from J, with 13 bases between. The CDR3 runs to 14 residues. The germline gives CDR1 SGHTA, CDR2 FQGNSA. In DNA form, the CDR3 reads TGTGCCAGCAGCTTAAAGGGTGAGGGGCACGAGCAGTACTTC. Its translation: CASSLKGEGHEQYF.